The 25 T cell receptor beta chains reported below all come from one sample, sequenced in a study of low-dose radiotherapy and immunotherapy resistance in tumors. Primers targeting TRAV and TRBV primed first-strand cDNA, covering alpha and beta chains. TCR amplification involved around 22 PCR cycles with a constant-region primer and V-primer adapter. One entry per CDR3 protein results from TCRdb running MiXCR on the reads. The sample has tens of thousands of distinct CDR3 sequences; approximately 25% are singletons. Time point reported: before trial treatment. Sequences were derived from PBMCs, sampled before treatment. The source of these receptors is a male donor with prostate cancer.

This clonotype was detected ten times or more. The chain has TRBV6-1 and TRBJ2-1; the match to TRBD2 covers 7 bases. After removal of 9 bases from V and 1 base from J, the junction contained 15 bases not matched to a gene. The germline gives CDR1 MNHNS, CDR2 SASEGT. The CDR3 spans 17 residues. The CDR3, as DNA: TGTGCCAGTTCAGTCAGGGCCGGGACTACTTCCTACAATGAGCAGTTCTTC. Its translation: CASSVRAGTTSYNEQFF.

This clonotype was counted many times. This sequence joins TRBV14 and TRBJ2-1; D could derive from TRBD1 or TRBD2 (5 bases each). The V gene's germline CDR1 is SGHDN and CDR2 FVKESK. CDR3 length: 14 residues. With 4 bases removed from V and 4 bases from J, the gap between germline ends came to 11 bases. CDR3 sequence reads: CASSRLGVYNEQFF. Written as DNA, the CDR3 is TGTGCCAGCAGCCGCCTGGGGGTTTACAATGAGCAGTTCTTC.

Ten or more counts support this clonotype. The chain is built from TRBV2 and TRBJ2-3, with D possibly being TRBD2 (6 bases). Germline V gene sequence: CDR1 SNHLY, CDR2 FYNNEI. Trimming cost V 1 base and J 2 bases, with 10 bases left between them. The CDR3 consists of 15 residues. CDR3 sequence (DNA): TGTGCCAGCAGTGAAGTAGGAGGGGACACAGATACGCAGTATTTT. Encoded protein: CASSEVGGDTDTQYF.

The V call is TRBV4-1, the J call TRBJ2-5; 11 bases fit TRBD1. J was trimmed by 1 base and V by 1 base; bases with no gene match: 2. Per germline, CDR1 MGHRA and CDR2 YSYEKL. This CDR3 comprises 16 residues. The CDR3 here is CASSQAGQGVQETQYF. CDR3 nucleotide sequence: TGCGCCAGCAGCCAAGCGGGACAGGGGGTCCAAGAGACCCAGTACTTC.

This clonotype occurred many times. The chain is built from TRBV28 and TRBJ2-3; TRBD2 agrees at 7 bases. V was clipped by 5 bases and J by 7 bases; unmatched bases: 15. The CDR3 covers 16 residues. The germline gives CDR1 MDHEN, CDR2 SYDVKM. CDR3 residues: CASSGSGTTPKNTQYF. CDR3 DNA sequence: TGTGCCAGCAGTGGTTCCGGGACTACCCCCAAGAATACGCAGTATTTT. Full variable domain (rest looked up from reference TRBV28 and TRBJ2-3): DVKVTQSSRYLVKRTGEKVFLECVQDMDHENMFWYRQDPGLGLRLIYFSYDVKMKEKGDIPEGYSVSREKKERFSLILESASTNQTSMYLCASSGSGTTPKNTQYFGPGTRLTVL.

With regard to this clonotype: No DNA is shown, since the ends of the CDR3 on it are uncertain; the CDR3 is the one TCRdb lists. This chain joins TRBV19 and TRBJ2-2; the table's TRBD1 call for D was not verified on the DNA. Germline lookup yields CDR1 LNHDA and CDR2 SQIVND (reference sequence). The CDR3 is 17 amino acids in total, end residues counted. CDR3 loop: CASSTGGVGTGELFFFF.

This clonotype is classed as medium-sized (0.01 to 0.1%). V is TRBV29-1 and J is TRBJ2-7, with unresolved D. This CDR3 region has 12 residues. V lost 2 bases and J lost 0, with 5 bases in between. Germline CDR1 SQVTM, CDR2 ANQGSEA. This CDR3 is CSVETTSYEQYF. The CDR3 nucleotides are TGCAGCGTTGAAACTACCTCCTACGAGCAGTACTTC.

This clonotype was seen repeatedly, ten times or more. The chain employs TRBV29-1 and TRBJ2-1; tentatively, D is TRBD2 (6 bases). Germline loops: CDR1 SQVTM, CDR2 ANQGSEA. The CDR3 is made up of 18 amino acids. The germline V and J ends were trimmed by 1 base and 3 bases, with 22 bases remaining between them. The CDR3 bases are TGCAGCGTTGAAGGAGTCGTGGGTAGCGCCGGGGGCTACAATGAGCAGTTCTTC. This translates into CSVEGVVGSAGGYNEQFF.

This clonotype was detected many times. The chain employs TRBV30 and TRBJ2-5, with a tentative D call TRBD2 (6 bases). Germline assignment: CDR1 GTSNPN and CDR2 SVGIG (reference sequence). V lost 1 base and J lost 2, with 11 bases in between. The CDR3 has 14 residues. CDR3 nucleotides: TGTGCCTGGAGTGCAGGGACTTCGCAAGAGACCCAGTACTTC. Its protein product is CAWSAGTSQETQYF.

In regard to this clonotype: A far larger clone lies a single base away; this is likely a read error. The chain is built from TRBV11-3 and TRBJ2-5; 11 nucleotides match TRBD2. The junction had 12 bases not matched to a gene; V was cut back by 4 bases and J by 11 bases. The CDR3 sequence is 15 residues long. Germline CDR1 SGHNT, CDR2 YENEEA. The CDR3 DNA reads TGTGCCAGCAGCTCGACTAGCGGGGCCCCCAATGAGCAGTACTTC. Protein: CASSSTSGAPNEQYF. The whole variable domain, filled in from reference TRBV11-3 and TRBJ2-5, reads EAGVVQSPRYKIIEKKQPVAFWCNPISGHNTLYWYLQNLGQGPELLIRYENEEAVDDSQLPKDRFSAERLKGVDSTLKIQPAELGDSAVYLCASSSTSGAPNEQYFGPGTRLLVL.

This clonotype was seen ten or more times. V and J are TRBV25-1 and TRBJ1-1, with 7 bases that match TRBD1. V gave up 4 bases and J gave up 3 bases; unmatched junction bases: 5. Germline V CDR1 and CDR2: MGHDK, SYGVNS. This CDR3 region has 14 residues. CDR3 DNA sequence: TGTGCCAGCAGTGCGACAGGGAGATACACTGAAGCTTTCTTT. Translated: CASSATGRYTEAFF.

This clonotype has only a few counts. This chain joins TRBV20-1 and TRBJ2-5; 9 bases line up with TRBD2. The CDR3 sequence is 15 residues long. Looked up from germline, CDR1 is DFQATT and CDR2 is SNEGSKA (reference sequence). V dropped 3 bases and J dropped 5; count of bases not matched to a gene: 10. CDR3 DNA sequence: TGCAGTGCTAGGAGGGGCGGCGGGGGGGTGGAGACCCAGTACTTC. This gives the protein CSARRGGGGVETQYF.

For this clonotype: A much larger clone is a single base away; this may be a read error. This rearrangement joins TRBV30 to TRBJ1-3; D remains ambiguous. This CDR3 spans 13 amino acids. The germline V gene encodes CDR1 GTSNPN and CDR2 SVGIG (reference sequence). Deletions cut 3 bases from V and 0 bases from J, with 6 bases between. The CDR3 protein is CAWRTSSGNTIYF. The CDR3 DNA reads TGTGCCTGGAGAACCTCCTCTGGAAACACCATATATTTT. The full variable domain, rest sourced from reference TRBV30 and TRBJ1-3, is SQTIHQWPATLVQPVGSPLSLECTVEGTSNPNLYWYRQAAGRGLQLLFYSVGIGQISSEVPQNLSASRPQDRQFILSSKKLLLSDSGFYLCAWRTSSGNTIYFGEGSWLTVV.

This clonotype has at least ten counts. The chain joins TRBV4-1 to TRBJ1-2; D not resolved. Germline-derived CDR1 and CDR2 are MGHRA and YSYEKL. Trimming stripped 1 base from V and 4 bases from J, with 13 bases between. The CDR3 spans 15 residues. The CDR3 loop is CASSQAGRAGYGYTF. CDR3 in DNA: TGCGCCAGCAGCCAAGCGGGGAGGGCCGGCTATGGCTACACCTTC.

This clonotype was detected many times. The chain uses TRBV6-6 and TRBJ2-6; unclear D gene. CDR3 length: 14 amino acids. Trimming cost V 3 bases and J 0 bases, with 3 bases left between them. The germline gives CDR1 MNHNY, CDR2 SVGAGI (reference sequence). CDR3: CASSYGSGANVLTF. In DNA, the CDR3 is TGTGCCAGCAGTTATGGCTCTGGGGCCAACGTCCTGACTTTC.

With regard to this clonotype: Since a much larger clone is just one base distant, this may be a read error. The chain couples TRBV28 to TRBJ2-1; 12 nucleotides agree with TRBD2. This CDR3 spans 15 amino acids. Trimming cost V 6 bases and J 10 bases; bases outside gene matches: 10. The germline gives CDR1 MDHEN, CDR2 SYDVKM. The CDR3 sequence is CASRLAGGTSYEQFF. The CDR3 bases are TGTGCCAGCAGACTAGCGGGAGGAACTTCCTACGAGCAGTTCTTC.

This clonotype was seen at least ten times. The chain links TRBV5-5 to TRBJ1-2, with D tentatively TRBD1 (6 bases). The CDR3 runs 15 residues. V lost 3 bases and J 0 bases, leaving 12 bases between the germline ends. In germline, CDR1 is SGHKS, CDR2 YYEKEE (reference sequence). The CDR3 protein is CASSSPRQANYGYTF. The CDR3 DNA reads as TGTGCCAGCAGCTCGCCCCGACAGGCTAACTATGGCTACACCTTC.

This clonotype has ten or more counts. The gene calls are TRBV19 and TRBJ2-5; 9 bases match TRBD1. Germline V gene data show CDR1 as LNHDA and CDR2 as SQIVND (reference sequence). CDR3 length equals 14 residues. The ends lost 5 bases at V and 7 bases at J; junction bases unmatched: 8. CDR3 coding DNA: TGTGCCAGTAGTGAACAGGACAGGGGAGGGACCCAGTACTTC. Translated: CASSEQDRGGTQYF.

Ten or more counts support this clonotype. This chain uses TRBV30 with TRBJ1-1; weak D call: TRBD1 (5 bases). Trimming took 2 bases from V and 4 from J, leaving 14 bases between them. Germline V CDR1 and CDR2: GTSNPN, SVGIG (reference sequence). This CDR3 has 14 amino acids. The CDR3 reads CAWSRVGGTTEAFF. In DNA form, the CDR3 reads TGTGCCTGGAGTCGAGTCGGGGGGACCACTGAAGCTTTCTTT.

Note on this clonotype: A far bigger clonotype differs at one base, so this is likely a read error. This chain links TRBV5-3 with TRBJ1-2; 7 nucleotides line up with TRBD1. TRBV5-3 is treated as an ORF (open reading frame) with a function not yet certain. This CDR3 comprises 14 residues. The CDR3 spells CASSFQGVSYSYTF. For the CDR3, the DNA is TGTGCCAGCAGCTTCCAGGGGGTCTCCTATAGCTACACCTTC.

The V call is TRBV6-2 or TRBV6-3, the J call TRBJ2-1, with TRBD2 identical over 7 bases. Germline V CDR1 and CDR2: MNHEY, SVGEGT. This CDR3 has 15 amino acids. V dropped 6 bases and J dropped 5; count of bases not matched to a gene: 10. The CDR3 nucleotides are TGTGCCAGCAGACGTCCGGGGGGACTAAACAATGAGCAGTTCTTC. Protein product: CASRRPGGLNNEQFF.

Of note for this clonotype: One base separates it from a far larger clone, so it is likely a read error. V usage is TRBV6-2 or TRBV6-3 and J usage is TRBJ2-7, with 7 bases matching TRBD2. Trimming removed 4 bases from V and 3 bases from J; junction bases left unmatched: 9. This CDR3 spans 15 amino acids. Germline loops: CDR1 MNHEY, CDR2 SVGEGT. The chain's CDR3 is CASSSPSGDFYEQYF. CDR3 bases: TGTGCCAGCAGTTCCCCTAGCGGTGATTTCTACGAGCAGTACTTC.

This clonotype was detected ten times or more. The chain joins TRBV16 to TRBJ2-7; 8 nucleotides align to TRBD2. V lost 1 base to trimming and J lost 4 bases; unmatched junction nucleotides: 9. The CDR3 is 16 residues long. Per the germline V gene, CDR1 is KGHSY and CDR2 is FQNENV. The CDR3 protein is CASSQFRGGSSYEQYF. The DNA for the CDR3 is TGTGCCAGCAGCCAATTTCGGGGGGGATCCTCTTACGAGCAGTACTTC. The full variable domain, completed using reference TRBV16 and TRBJ2-7, is GEEVAQTPKHLVRGEGQKAKLYCAPIKGHSYVFWYQQVLKNEFKFLISFQNENVFDETGMPKERFSAKCLPNSPCSLEIQATKLEDSAVYFCASSQFRGGSSYEQYFGPGTRLTVT.

A few counts support this clonotype. The chain combines TRBV12-3 or TRBV12-4 with TRBJ1-2, with no clear D. Between the trimmed V and J ends, which lost 2 bases and 10 bases, there was a span of 14 bases. CDR3 length: 13 amino acids. DNA of the CDR3: TGTGCCAGCAGTTTAAAGGGAGGGTTCTCCTACACCTTC. It translates to CASSLKGGFSYTF.

This clonotype was seen many times. This chain links TRBV3-1 with TRBJ1-1; 8 bases agree with TRBD1. CDR1 is LGHDT and CDR2 is YNNKEL in the germline V gene (reference sequence). The CDR3 is made up of 13 amino acids. Unmatched junction bases numbered 6, after V lost 8 bases and J lost 4 bases. Written as DNA, the CDR3 is TGTGCCAGCGGCAGAACAGGGGGCACTGAAGCTTTCTTT. Its protein product is CASGRTGGTEAFF.